The present T cell receptor (beta chain) was sequenced within a study of blood T cell repertoires in COVID-19. Per the germline V gene, CDR1 is MNHEY and CDR2 is SVGAGI. CDR3 length: 13 residues. Trimming cost V 8 bases and J 1 base; bases outside gene matches: 3. Libraries were prepared by immunoSEQ multiplex PCR; TCRdb keeps only in-frame clonotypes and omits some of them. This sample has about 19,000 clones, with 86% found just once. The V call is TRBV6-5, the J call TRBJ2-5, with 8 bases aligning to TRBD1. The sequence was obtained from a human donor in a cohort sampled during active COVID-19. Sequenced input: peripheral blood. CDR3 in amino acids: CASWDRFQETQYF. As DNA, the CDR3 is TGTGCCAGCTGGGACAGGTTCCAAGAGACCCAGTACTTC.